This T cell receptor beta chain originates from a study of T cell responses to AZD1222 COVID-19 vaccine. Background on the study: Second-dose timings of about 4 or about 12 weeks were pooled.

Study-level findings and limits: A rise in Spike-specific TCR breadth and depth followed two AZD1222 doses. Baseline serostatus was positive in only a handful of AZD1222 recipients. Mostly white British, mostly female donors; authors suggested clonal diversity may be underestimated.

Method: immunoSEQ multiplex PCR; TCRdb's copy keeps in-frame clones and lacks some. Of about 86,000 clones listed, 60% to 80% are singletons. This clone was detected once. Its specificity is not known. Source: peripheral blood, taken on day 0 of AZD1222 vaccination. The sequence was obtained from an adult in good health.

Written as DNA, the CDR3 is TGTGCCAGCACTAGTCAATTATTGGGAGGGTCCGGGGAGCTGTTTTTT. Encoded protein: CASTSQLLGGSGELFF. The chain joins TRBV28 to TRBJ2-2, with 7 bases lining up with TRBD2. Germline V lookup: CDR1 MDHEN, CDR2 SYDVKM. The CDR3 contains 16 residues. Trimming removed 7 bases from V and 6 bases from J; junction bases left unmatched: 14.